This TCR beta chain was observed in a study of STAT5B mutations in CD4+ large granular lymphocyte leukemia. Findings of the study overall: Without HLA matching, higher CD4+ than CD8+ T-LGLL clonality could reflect small sample size. Patient CD4-sorted repertoires stayed more clonal than healthy ones after leukemic-clone removal. Compared with healthy controls (2/35), patient top clones favored TRBV06 (8/27).

Only in-frame clones appear in the TCRdb table, and some are missing; sequencing was by immunoSEQ multiplex PCR. The data show about 32,000 clones, roughly two thirds seen once. This CDR3 contains 15 residues. Germline V gives CDR1 GTSNPN, CDR2 SVGIG (reference sequence). V lost 3 bases and J lost 1, with 15 bases in between. This clone has more than one count but fewer than ten. Its antigen remains unknown. Sequencing was performed on CD4+ T cells from blood buffy coats. The TCR was taken from a human donor in good health. The rearrangement uses TRBV30 and TRBJ1-1; no definite D call. CDR3 sequence: CAWSAGGVGNTEAFF. The CDR3 DNA reads as TGTGCCTGGAGCGCAGGAGGTGTAGGGAACACTGAAGCTTTCTTT. Drawing the rest from reference TRBV30 and TRBJ1-1, the complete variable domain is SQTIHQWPATLVQPVGSPLSLECTVEGTSNPNLYWYRQAAGRGLQLLFYSVGIGQISSEVPQNLSASRPQDRQFILSSKKLLLSDSGFYLCAWSAGGVGNTEAFFGQGTRLTVV.